These 25 T cell receptor beta chains share one sample of origin, sequenced in a study of shared clonotypes between healthy human individuals. Terminally differentiated effector memory CD45RA+ cells were left out of the naive CD8 fraction, which was CD45RO-negative and positively selected for CCR7. TCRdb's table, derived via immunoSEQ multiplex PCR, lists solely in-frame clones and lacks some. The table lists under 1 million clones, roughly 96% of them singletons, with about 0.25% in the top ten. Sequencing was performed on naive CD8+ T cells sorted from blood. The receptors were sampled from a man younger than 45 in good health.

The chain combines TRBV11-2 with TRBJ2-2; no clear D. Germline values: CDR1 SGHAT, CDR2 FQNNGV. The CDR3 is made up of 15 amino acids. Trimming took 5 bases from V and 5 from J, leaving 15 bases between them. The CDR3 nucleotides read TGTGCCAGCAGCATGGGCCCTGAGCTAACCGGGGAGCTGTTTTTT. Amino acids: CASSMGPELTGELFF.

This chain connects TRBV2 to TRBJ1-1, with D perhaps TRBD1 (5 bases). CDR1 and CDR2 from the germline V gene are SNHLY and FYNNEI. There are 11 residues in the CDR3. V lost 6 bases, J lost 5 bases, and 7 bases lay in between. The CDR3 spells CASRGETEAFF. CDR3 DNA sequence: TGTGCCAGCAGGGGGGAAACTGAAGCTTTCTTT. The full variable domain, completed using reference TRBV2 and TRBJ1-1, is EPEVTQTPSHQVTQMGQEVILRCVPISNHLYFYWYRQILGQKVEFLVSFYNNEISEKSEIFDDQFSVERPDGSNFTLKIRSTKLEDSAMYFCASRGETEAFFGQGTRLTVV.

The rearrangement joins TRBV7-9 to TRBJ2-7; D not resolved. CDR3 size: 13 residues. Trimming stripped 3 bases from V and 6 bases from J, with 12 bases between. Germline loops: CDR1 SEHNR, CDR2 FQNEAQ (reference sequence). The CDR3 here is CASSLGYRTEQYF. DNA of the CDR3: TGTGCCAGCAGCTTGGGTTATAGGACCGAGCAGTACTTC. Complete variable domain (other parts from reference TRBV7-9 and TRBJ2-7): DTGVSQNPRHKITKRGQNVTFRCDPISEHNRLYWYRQTLGQGPEFLTYFQNEAQLEKSRLLSDRFSAERPKGSFSTLEIQRTEQGDSAMYLCASSLGYRTEQYFGPGTRLTVT.

V gene TRBV2 combines with J gene TRBJ2-2; no reliable D call. Per germline, CDR1 SNHLY and CDR2 FYNNEI. V was pared by 0 bases and J by 4 bases, with 15 bases between. The CDR3 runs 17 residues. This chain's CDR3 is CASSEAEGKSITGELFF. The CDR3, as DNA: TGTGCCAGCAGTGAAGCTGAAGGGAAGAGTATCACCGGGGAGCTGTTTTTT.

The V call is TRBV7-9, the J call TRBJ1-5; a weak D match, TRBD1 (5 bases). CDR1 SEHNR and CDR2 FQNEAQ come from the germline V gene (reference sequence). CDR3 size: 12 residues. Trimming cost V 8 bases and J 7 bases, with 12 bases left between them. The CDR3 reads CASGRDGQPQHF. In DNA form, the CDR3 reads TGTGCCAGCGGCAGGGATGGACAGCCCCAGCATTTT.

V usage is TRBV7-9 and J usage is TRBJ2-6, with 11 bases that match TRBD1. Germline V gives CDR1 SEHNR, CDR2 FQNEAQ (reference sequence). There are 19 residues in the CDR3. V shed 3 bases, J shed 0 bases, and the junction held 7 bases outside the gene matches. For the CDR3, the DNA is TGTGCCAGCAGCTTCTCGGGACAGGGGGAGGGCTCTGGGGCCAACGTCCTGACTTTC. Residues: CASSFSGQGEGSGANVLTF. The variable domain in full, completed from reference TRBV7-9 and TRBJ2-6, reads DTGVSQNPRHKITKRGQNVTFRCDPISEHNRLYWYRQTLGQGPEFLTYFQNEAQLEKSRLLSDRFSAERPKGSFSTLEIQRTEQGDSAMYLCASSFSGQGEGSGANVLTFGAGSRLTVL.

V is TRBV30 and J is TRBJ1-4, with TRBD1 identical over 8 bases. The germline V gene encodes CDR1 GTSNPN and CDR2 SVGIG (reference sequence). CDR3 length: 12 amino acids. The CDR3 sequence is CAQDREGEKLFF. For the CDR3, the DNA is TGTGCTCAGGACAGGGAGGGTGAAAAACTGTTTTTT.

This chain uses TRBV4-1 with TRBJ2-1; TRBD2 matches at 8 bases. The CDR3 spans 15 residues. Germline loops: CDR1 MGHRA, CDR2 YSYEKL. With 0 bases clipped from V and 9 bases from J, the junction kept 7 bases outside the gene matches. Here the CDR3 DNA reads TGCGCCAGCAGCCAAGATCAAGCGGGAGTTGTTGAGCAGTTCTTC. This translates into CASSQDQAGVVEQFF.

The CDR3 here is CASSYGAGAETQYF. DNA of the CDR3: TGTGCCAGCAGTTACGGAGCGGGAGCAGAGACCCAGTACTTC. V and J are TRBV7-7 and TRBJ2-5; 8 bases align to TRBD2. V lost 6 bases, J lost 4 bases, and 7 bases stayed unmatched. CDR1 SSHAT and CDR2 FNYEAQ come from the germline V gene (reference sequence). The CDR3 totals 14 residues.

This chain uses TRBV29-1 with TRBJ2-7; 13 nucleotides match TRBD2. CDR3 length: 14 residues. With V trimmed by 3 bases and J by 6 bases, 5 bases remained unmatched. Germline V gives CDR1 SQVTM, CDR2 ANQGSEA. CDR3 protein: CSVDGLAGVGEQYF. The DNA for the CDR3 is TGCAGCGTTGACGGACTAGCGGGAGTGGGCGAGCAGTACTTC.

This chain uses TRBV9 with TRBJ2-1; D not resolved. V dropped 0 bases and J dropped 2 bases, with 9 bases sitting between them. This CDR3 is 15 amino acids long. The germline gives CDR1 SGDLS, CDR2 YYNGEE. This CDR3 is CASSVDALTYNEQFF. DNA of the CDR3: TGTGCCAGCAGCGTAGATGCTCTAACCTACAATGAGCAGTTCTTC.

In regard to this clone: The same CDR3 also results from other DNA sequences found in this sample. This chain links TRBV7-9 with TRBJ2-7; D tentatively reads TRBD1 or TRBD2 (5 bases each). Per the germline V gene, CDR1 is SEHNR and CDR2 is FQNEAQ (reference sequence). This CDR3 comprises 12 residues. The V and J ends lost 5 bases and 4 bases respectively, with 9 bases between them. CDR3: CASSQGPYEQYF. CDR3 nucleotide sequence: TGTGCCAGCAGCCAGGGACCGTACGAGCAGTACTTC.

This chain links TRBV7-7 with TRBJ1-1; D call uncertain. Per the germline V gene, CDR1 is SSHAT and CDR2 is FNYEAQ (reference sequence). CDR3 length: 13 residues. Trimming shortened V by 2 bases and J by 1 base, and 5 bases separated the two germline ends. CDR3 loop: CASSLSANTEAFF. CDR3 DNA sequence: TGTGCCAGCAGCTTATCGGCGAACACTGAAGCTTTCTTT.

The V call is TRBV15, the J call TRBJ2-7, with a weak D call TRBD2 (6 bases). Germline V gene lookup returns CDR1 LNHNV and CDR2 YYDKDF (reference sequence). The CDR3 is made up of 11 amino acids. V was shortened by 4 bases and J by 7 bases, with 8 bases between the two germline ends. The CDR3 bases are TGTGCCACCAGCATTGGGGGGGAGCAGTACTTC. Encoded protein: CATSIGGEQYF.

The chain employs TRBV20-1 and TRBJ2-7; a weak D match, TRBD1 (6 bases). V was trimmed by 2 bases and J by 11 bases, leaving 13 bases between them. The CDR3 spans 11 residues. Germline values: CDR1 DFQATT, CDR2 SNEGSKA (reference sequence). The CDR3 reads CSARSGHREYF. The CDR3 bases are TGCAGTGCTAGATCGGGACACAGAGAGTACTTC.

The chain employs TRBV5-1 and TRBJ2-1; 7 bases agree with TRBD1. V lost 5 bases to trimming and J lost 6 bases; unmatched junction nucleotides: 14. In germline, CDR1 is SGHRS, CDR2 YFSETQ. The CDR3 covers 16 residues. In DNA, the CDR3 is TGCGCCAGCAGATCCCAAACGATAGACAGGGTCAATGAGCAGTTCTTC. As protein: CASRSQTIDRVNEQFF.

This clone was seen once. The rearrangement links TRBV27 to TRBJ2-1; unclear D gene. V lost 5 bases and J lost 2, with 16 bases in between. The germline V gene encodes CDR1 MNHEY and CDR2 SMNVEV (reference sequence). CDR3 length equals 16 residues. The CDR3 DNA is TGTGCCAGCAGTCCATCGGACGGAGAGACCTACAATGAGCAGTTCTTC. It yields the protein CASSPSDGETYNEQFF.

This rearrangement joins TRBV27 to TRBJ2-7; possibly TRBD2 for D (6 bases). Germline V gives CDR1 MNHEY, CDR2 SMNVEV (reference sequence). This CDR3 has 15 amino acids. V was clipped by 1 base and J by 2 bases, with 12 bases between them. The CDR3 DNA follows: TGTGCCAGCAGTTTATGGGGGGAGGCGACCTACGAGCAGTACTTC. It is translated as CASSLWGEATYEQYF.

The sample holds one count of this clone. This chain joins TRBV7-9 and TRBJ2-7; no clear D gene. This CDR3 region has 12 residues. Germline lookup yields CDR1 SEHNR and CDR2 FQNEAQ (reference sequence). V was clipped by 8 bases and J by 4 bases, with 12 bases between them. CDR3 sequence (DNA): TGTGCCAGCGGCCAAAGGTTGTACGAGCAGTACTTC. This encodes CASGQRLYEQYF.

This clone was seen only once. This sequence joins TRBV10-3 and TRBJ2-5; a possible D gene is TRBD1 (6 bases). CDR1 is ENHRY, CDR2 SYGVKD, per germline. CDR3 length equals 14 residues. V shed 3 bases and J shed 3 bases, with 11 bases lying between them. CDR3 residues: CAISERQAEETQYF. As DNA, the CDR3 is TGTGCCATCAGTGAACGACAGGCGGAAGAGACCCAGTACTTC.

The chain combines TRBV7-9 with TRBJ2-5; 9 nucleotides line up with TRBD1. V shed 5 bases and J 5 bases; nucleotides not matched to a gene: 12. The CDR3 spans 16 residues. From germline, CDR1 is SEHNR and CDR2 FQNEAQ (reference sequence). CDR3 in DNA: TGTGCCAGCAGCCCAAAATTCGGACAGGGGTGGGAGACCCAGTACTTC. This codes for CASSPKFGQGWETQYF. The full variable domain, with the rest looked up from reference TRBV7-9 and TRBJ2-5, is DTGVSQNPRHKITKRGQNVTFRCDPISEHNRLYWYRQTLGQGPEFLTYFQNEAQLEKSRLLSDRFSAERPKGSFSTLEIQRTEQGDSAMYLCASSPKFGQGWETQYFGPGTRLLVL.

The chain uses TRBV28 and TRBJ2-7; 9 bases line up with TRBD1. V lost 3 bases to trimming and J lost 3 bases; unmatched junction nucleotides: 3. Germline CDR1 reads MDHEN; CDR2 reads SYDVKM. CDR3 length: 14 amino acids. The CDR3 DNA sequence: TGTGCCAGCAGTTTTCCGACAGGGGGCTACGAGCAGTACTTC. Translating gives CASSFPTGGYEQYF.

Worth noting for this clone: An end of the junction does not agree with germline; a read error may underlie this. The chain uses TRBV6-1 and TRBJ2-1; D not resolved. Germline V gene sequence: CDR1 MNHNS, CDR2 SASEGT. The CDR3 totals 9 residues. The CDR3: CASSNGQFF. The CDR3 DNA is TGTGCCAGCAGTAATGGGCAGTTCTTC.

This chain uses TRBV4-3 with TRBJ2-3; either TRBD1 or TRBD2 may supply D (6 bases each). The CDR3 spans 16 residues. Germline V gene data show CDR1 as LGHNA and CDR2 as YSLEER. Trimming took 4 bases from V and 0 from J, leaving 14 bases between them. The CDR3 DNA follows: TGCGCCAGCAGCCTAGGGGGGATACCCAGCACAGATACGCAGTATTTT. Protein product: CASSLGGIPSTDTQYF.

The chain employs TRBV7-9 and TRBJ1-2; D is ambiguous. The CDR3 contains 13 residues. The germline V gene encodes CDR1 SEHNR and CDR2 FQNEAQ (reference sequence). Between the trimmed V and J ends, which lost 0 bases and 4 bases, there was a span of 6 bases. Here the CDR3 DNA reads TGTGCCAGCAGCTTAGCGCAAATCTATGGCTACACCTTC. Encoded protein: CASSLAQIYGYTF.